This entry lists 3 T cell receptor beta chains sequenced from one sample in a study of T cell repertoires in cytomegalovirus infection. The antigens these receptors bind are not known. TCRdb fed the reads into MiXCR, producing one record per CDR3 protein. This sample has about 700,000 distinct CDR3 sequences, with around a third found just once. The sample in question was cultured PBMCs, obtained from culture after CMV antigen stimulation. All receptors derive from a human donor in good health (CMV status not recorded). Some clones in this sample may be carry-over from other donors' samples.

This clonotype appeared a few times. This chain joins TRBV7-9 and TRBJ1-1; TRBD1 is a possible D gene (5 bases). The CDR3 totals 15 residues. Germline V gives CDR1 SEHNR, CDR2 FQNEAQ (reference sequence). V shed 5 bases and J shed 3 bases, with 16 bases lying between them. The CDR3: CASSPLSPRDTEAFF. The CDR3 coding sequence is TGTGCCAGCAGCCCTCTAAGCCCCAGGGACACTGAAGCTTTCTTT.

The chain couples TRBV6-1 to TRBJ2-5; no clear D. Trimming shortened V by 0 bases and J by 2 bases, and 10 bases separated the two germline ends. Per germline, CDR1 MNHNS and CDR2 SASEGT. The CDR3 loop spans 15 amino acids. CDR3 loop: CASSEALGDQETQYF. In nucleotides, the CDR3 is TGTGCCAGCAGTGAAGCGCTAGGAGATCAAGAGACCCAGTACTTC.

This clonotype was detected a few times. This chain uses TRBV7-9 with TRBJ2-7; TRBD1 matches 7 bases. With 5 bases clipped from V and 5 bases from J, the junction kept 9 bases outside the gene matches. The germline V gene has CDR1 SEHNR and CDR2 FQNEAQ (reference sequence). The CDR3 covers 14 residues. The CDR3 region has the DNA TGTGCCAGCAGCGACCGGGACAGCCCTCACGAGCAGTACTTC. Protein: CASSDRDSPHEQYF.